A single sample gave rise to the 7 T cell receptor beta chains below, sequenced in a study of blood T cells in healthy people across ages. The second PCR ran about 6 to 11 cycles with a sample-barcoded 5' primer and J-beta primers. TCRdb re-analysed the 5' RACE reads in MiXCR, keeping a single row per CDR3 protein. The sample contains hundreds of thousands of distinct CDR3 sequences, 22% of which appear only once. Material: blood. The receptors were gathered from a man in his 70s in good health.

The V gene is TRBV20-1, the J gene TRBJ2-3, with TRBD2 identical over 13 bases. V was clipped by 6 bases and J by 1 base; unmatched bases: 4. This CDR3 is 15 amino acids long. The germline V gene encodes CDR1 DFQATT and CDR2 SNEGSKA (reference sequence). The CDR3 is CSAPGTSGGTDTQYF. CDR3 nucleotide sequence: TGCAGTGCCCCCGGGACTAGCGGGGGCACAGATACGCAGTATTTT.

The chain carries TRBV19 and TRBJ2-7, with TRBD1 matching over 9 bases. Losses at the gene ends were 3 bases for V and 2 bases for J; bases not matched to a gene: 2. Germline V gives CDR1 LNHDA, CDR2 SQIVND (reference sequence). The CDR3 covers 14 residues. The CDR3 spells CASSIGTGTYEQYF. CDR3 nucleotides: TGTGCCAGTAGTATCGGGACAGGGACCTACGAGCAGTACTTC.

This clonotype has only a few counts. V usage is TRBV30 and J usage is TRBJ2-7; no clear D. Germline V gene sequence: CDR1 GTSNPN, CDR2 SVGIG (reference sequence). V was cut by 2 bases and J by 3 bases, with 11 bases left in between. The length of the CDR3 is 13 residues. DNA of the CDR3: TGTGCCTGGAGTAAACTACCCTTCTACGAGCAGTACGTC. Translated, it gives CAWSKLPFYEQYV.

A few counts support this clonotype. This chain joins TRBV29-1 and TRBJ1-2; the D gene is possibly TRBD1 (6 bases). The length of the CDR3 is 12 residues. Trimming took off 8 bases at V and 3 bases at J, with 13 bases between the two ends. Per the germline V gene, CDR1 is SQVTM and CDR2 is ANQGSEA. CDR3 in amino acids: CSSRGGDYGYTF. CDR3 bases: TGCAGCTCGAGGGGGGGAGACTATGGCTACACCTTC.

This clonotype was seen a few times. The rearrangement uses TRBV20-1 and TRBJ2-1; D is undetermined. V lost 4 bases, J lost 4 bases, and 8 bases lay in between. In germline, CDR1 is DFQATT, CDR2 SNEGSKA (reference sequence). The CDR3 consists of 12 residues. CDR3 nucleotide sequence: TGCAGTGCTACCCTAAGGTACAATGAGCAGTTCTTC. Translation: CSATLRYNEQFF.

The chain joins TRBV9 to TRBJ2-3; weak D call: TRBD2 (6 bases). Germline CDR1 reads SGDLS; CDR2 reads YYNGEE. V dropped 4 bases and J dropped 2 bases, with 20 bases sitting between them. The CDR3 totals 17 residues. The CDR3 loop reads CASSKHSRGRNTDTQYF. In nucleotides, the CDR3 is TGTGCCAGCAGCAAGCATTCGCGGGGCCGGAACACAGATACGCAGTATTTT.

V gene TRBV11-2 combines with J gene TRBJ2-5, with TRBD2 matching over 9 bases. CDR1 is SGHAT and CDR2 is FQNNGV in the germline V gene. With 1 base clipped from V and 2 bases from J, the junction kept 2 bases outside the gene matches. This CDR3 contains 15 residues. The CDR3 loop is CASSLVSGGQETQYF. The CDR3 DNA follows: TGTGCCAGCAGCTTAGTTAGCGGGGGACAAGAGACCCAGTACTTC.